This TCR beta chain originates from a study of T cells in Graves' hyperthyroidism and ophthalmopathy. Across the whole study: Initial diagnosis, before any treatment, was when peripheral blood was collected.

There were TCR beta CDR3 regions amplified from RNA transcripts. Researchers ran a first-round RT-PCR on the TCR CDR3 using the HTBI primer set. MiXCR was run by TCRdb on the multiplex PCR reads, yielding one entry per CDR3 protein. Of roughly 300,000 distinct CDR3 sequences listed, around 25% are singletons. Germline V gene lookup returns CDR1 DFQATT and CDR2 SNEGSKA (reference sequence). J lost 0 bases, V lost 5 bases, and 2 bases had no gene match. The CDR3 length is 13 residues. This clonotype was found many times. Its target is not known. Diagnostic decisions used clinical symptoms, serum thyroxine and TRAb, thyroid ultrasound and orbital computed tomography. General study points: A 13 V-J signature model discriminated ophthalmopathy versus stable hyperthyroidism.

This receptor was taken from a man aged 40-49 years with Graves' hyperthyroidism that later progressed to Graves' ophthalmopathy. J is TRBJ2-3 and V is TRBV20-1; TRBD1 matches 7 bases. Material for sequencing was blood. The CDR3 nucleotides are TGCAGTGCTGGCAGGGGGAGCACAGATACGCAGTATTTT. Residues: CSAGRGSTDTQYF.